This T cell receptor (beta chain) was captured by sequencing in a study of cytomegalovirus exposure and HLA in healthy donors. The germline gives CDR1 SEHNR, CDR2 FQNEAQ (reference sequence). CDR3 length equals 12 residues. V lost 3 bases and J lost 9, with 9 bases in between. The sample holds one count of this clone. Antigen: not known. Whole-study results and caveats: Most sequenced TCRs were rare (though some public TCRs occurred in many donors). Specific recognition of CMV antigens was confirmed in vitro for a few chains (all CMV-associated). Altogether, 150 to 200 TCR beta chains were recorded as cytomegalovirus-associated.

Profiling relied on immunoSEQ multiplex PCR, and the TCRdb table lists in-frame clones only, not all of them. The top ten hold 7.9% of the sample, which has 130,000 to 150,000 clones, approximately 86% seen once. The material sequenced was PBMCs. The chain is built from TRBV7-9 and TRBJ2-1; D unresolved. The receptor was isolated from a young woman in good health and CMV-seropositive. The CDR3 DNA reads as TGTGCCAGCAGCTTCACCGGCGGTGAGCAGTTCTTC. It specifies CASSFTGGEQFF.